The text below deals with one T cell receptor beta chain. Use of 60 Vbeta and 13 Jbeta primers characterized the PCR. The assay was immunoSEQ multiplex PCR, and TCRdb's table has in-frame clones only and misses some. Here the sample spans around 130,000 clones, 80% being singletons. These data originate in a study of cytomegalovirus exposure and HLA in healthy donors. The TCR was taken from a young man in good health and CMV-seronegative. The source material was PBMCs.

The CDR3 spells CASSAGLAGGRETQYF. In DNA form, the CDR3 reads TGTGCCAGCAGCGCCGGACTAGCGGGAGGAAGAGAGACCCAGTACTTC. This rearrangement joins TRBV5-4 to TRBJ2-5; TRBD2 aligns across 14 bases. The CDR3 is 16 residues long. The germline V gene has CDR1 SGHNT and CDR2 YYREEE (reference sequence). The V gene end was trimmed by 4 bases and the J gene end by 4 bases; junction bases not matched to a gene: 6.